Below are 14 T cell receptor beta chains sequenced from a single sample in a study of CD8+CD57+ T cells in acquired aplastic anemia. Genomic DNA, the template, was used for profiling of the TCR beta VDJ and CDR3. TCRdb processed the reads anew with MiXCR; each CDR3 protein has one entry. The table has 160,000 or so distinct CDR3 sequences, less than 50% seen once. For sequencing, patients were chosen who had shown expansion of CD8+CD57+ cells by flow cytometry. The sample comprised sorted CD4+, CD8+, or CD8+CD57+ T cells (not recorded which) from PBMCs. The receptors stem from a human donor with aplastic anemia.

In DNA, the CDR3 is TGTGCCAGCAGCGTACGGGGACAGGAACAGCCCCAGCATTTT. Translated: CASSVRGQEQPQHF. This chain links TRBV9 with TRBJ1-5; 8 bases match TRBD1. The CDR3 has 14 amino acids. Germline assignment: CDR1 SGDLS and CDR2 YYNGEE. J lost 7 bases, V lost 1 base, and 4 bases had no gene match.

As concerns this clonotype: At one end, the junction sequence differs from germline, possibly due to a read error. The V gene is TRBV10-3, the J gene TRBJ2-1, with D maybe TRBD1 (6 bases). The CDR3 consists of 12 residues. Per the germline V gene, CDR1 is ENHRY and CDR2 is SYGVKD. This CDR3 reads CASSAPGHGQFF. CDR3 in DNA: TGTGCCAGCAGTGCTCCGGGACACGGGCAGTTCTTC.

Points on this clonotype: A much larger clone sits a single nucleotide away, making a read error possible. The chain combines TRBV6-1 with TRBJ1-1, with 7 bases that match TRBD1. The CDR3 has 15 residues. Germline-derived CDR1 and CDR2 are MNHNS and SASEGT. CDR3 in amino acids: CASSGIRQGGAEAIF. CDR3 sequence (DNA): TGTGCCAGCAGTGGAATCCGACAGGGAGGCGCTGAAGCTATCTTT.

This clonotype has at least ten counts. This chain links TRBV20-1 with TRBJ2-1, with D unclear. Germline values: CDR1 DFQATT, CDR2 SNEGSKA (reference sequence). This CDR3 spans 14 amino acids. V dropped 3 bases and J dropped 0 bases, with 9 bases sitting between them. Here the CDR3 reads CSARGGGSYNEQFF. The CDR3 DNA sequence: TGCAGTGCTAGGGGCGGTGGCTCCTACAATGAGCAGTTCTTC.

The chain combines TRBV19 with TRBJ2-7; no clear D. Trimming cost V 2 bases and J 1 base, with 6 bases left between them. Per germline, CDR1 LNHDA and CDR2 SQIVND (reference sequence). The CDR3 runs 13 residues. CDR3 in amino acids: CASSIKVSYEQYF. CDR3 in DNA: TGTGCCAGTAGTATAAAGGTATCCTACGAGCAGTACTTC.

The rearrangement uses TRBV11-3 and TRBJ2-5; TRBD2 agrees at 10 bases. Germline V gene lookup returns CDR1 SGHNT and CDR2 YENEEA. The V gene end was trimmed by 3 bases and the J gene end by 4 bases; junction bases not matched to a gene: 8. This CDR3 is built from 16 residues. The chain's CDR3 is CASSFPSGRRGETQYF. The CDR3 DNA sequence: TGTGCCAGCAGCTTCCCTAGCGGGAGAAGAGGAGAGACCCAGTACTTC.

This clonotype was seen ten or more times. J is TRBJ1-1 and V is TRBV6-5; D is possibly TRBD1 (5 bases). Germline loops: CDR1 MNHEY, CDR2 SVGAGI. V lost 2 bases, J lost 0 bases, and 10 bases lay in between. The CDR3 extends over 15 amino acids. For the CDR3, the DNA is TGTGCCAGCAGTTACCAGGCAGGGCTGAACACTGAAGCTTTCTTT. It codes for CASSYQAGLNTEAFF.

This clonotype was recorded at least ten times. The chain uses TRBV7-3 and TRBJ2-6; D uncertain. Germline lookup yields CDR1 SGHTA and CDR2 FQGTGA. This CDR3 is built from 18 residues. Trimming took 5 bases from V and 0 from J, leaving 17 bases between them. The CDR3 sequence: CASSPFGGVSSGANVLTF. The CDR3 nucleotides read TGTGCCAGCAGCCCTTTCGGCGGCGTCAGCTCTGGGGCCAACGTCCTGACTTTC.

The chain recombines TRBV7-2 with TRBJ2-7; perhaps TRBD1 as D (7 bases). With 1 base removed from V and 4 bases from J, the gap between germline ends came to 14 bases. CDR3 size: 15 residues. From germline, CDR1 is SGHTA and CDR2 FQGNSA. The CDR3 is CASSLGRGRVYEQYF. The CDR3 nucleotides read TGTGCCAGCAGCTTAGGGAGGGGGCGCGTTTACGAGCAGTACTTC.

The CDR3 reads CASRIFRQVDEAFF. Here the CDR3 DNA reads TGCGCCAGCAGAATCTTCAGACAGGTAGACGAAGCTTTCTTT. The V call is TRBV5-1, the J call TRBJ1-1; weak D call: TRBD1 (6 bases). The V gene lost 5 bases and the J gene lost 8 bases, with 19 bases spanning the gap. CDR3 length: 14 amino acids. Per germline, CDR1 SGHRS and CDR2 YFSETQ. Full variable domain (remainder filled in from reference TRBV5-1 and TRBJ1-1): KAGVTQTPRYLIKTRGQQVTLSCSPISGHRSVSWYQQTPGQGLQFLFEYFSETQRNKGNFPGRFSGRQFSNSRSEMNVSTLELGDSALYLCASRIFRQVDEAFFGQGTRLTVV.

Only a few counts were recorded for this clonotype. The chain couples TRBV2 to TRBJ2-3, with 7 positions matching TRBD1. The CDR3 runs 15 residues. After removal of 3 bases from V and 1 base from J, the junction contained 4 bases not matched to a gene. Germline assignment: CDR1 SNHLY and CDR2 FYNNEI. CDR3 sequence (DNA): TGTGCCAGCAGTGAGACCGGGACAGGCACAGATACGCAGTATTTT. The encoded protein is CASSETGTGTDTQYF.

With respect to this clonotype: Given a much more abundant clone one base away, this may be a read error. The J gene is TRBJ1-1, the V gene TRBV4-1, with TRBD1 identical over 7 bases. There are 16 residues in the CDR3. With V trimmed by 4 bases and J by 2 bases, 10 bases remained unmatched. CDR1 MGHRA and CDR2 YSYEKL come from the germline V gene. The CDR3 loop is CASSPAGQSINTEAFF. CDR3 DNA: TGCGCCAGCAGCCCGGCGGGACAGAGCATAAACACTGAAGCTTTCTTT.

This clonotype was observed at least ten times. In DNA, the CDR3 is TGCAGTGCTCTACTTACAGGGGTAGTTGACTATGGCTACACCTTC. This codes for CSALLTGVVDYGYTF. This chain connects TRBV20-1 to TRBJ1-2; 7 nucleotides agree with TRBD1. V lost 5 bases, J lost 3 bases, and 12 bases stayed unmatched. The CDR3 consists of 15 residues. The germline gives CDR1 DFQATT, CDR2 SNEGSKA (reference sequence).

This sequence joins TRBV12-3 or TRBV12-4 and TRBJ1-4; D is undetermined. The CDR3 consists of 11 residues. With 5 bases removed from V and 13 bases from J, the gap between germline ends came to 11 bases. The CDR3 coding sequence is TGTGCCAGCAGTCCCTCCGCGGTACTGTTTTTT. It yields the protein CASSPSAVLFF.